This paragraph reports one T cell receptor (beta chain). What it recognizes is unknown. The CDR3 is 18 residues long. V was shortened by 0 bases and J by 3 bases, with 21 bases between the two germline ends. Genomic DNA of each subset was evenly split across several immunoSEQ plates. Produced via immunoSEQ multiplex PCR; TCRdb's table is partial and in-frame only. The data show roughly 2.6 million clones, more than 80% seen once. This specimen comes from a study of shared clonotypes between healthy human individuals. The overall study: Three CD4 naive, three CD4 memory, two CD8 naive and one CD8 memory plate were used per donor.

Study-wide findings and caveats: The study generally estimated greater richness for naive than memory subsets. The expectation was that sequencing depth would affect clonotype sharing among donors.

The sequencing input was naive CD4+ T cells sorted from blood. Noted subset: CD45RA+ positively selected. The chain has TRBV23-1 and TRBJ2-7; D is perhaps TRBD1 (6 bases). TRBV23-1 is noted as an ORF with a role that remains uncertain. This sequence originates from a man aged 18 to 29 in good health. CDR3 amino acids: CASSQSSSAGQRYYEQYF. As DNA, the CDR3 is TGCGCCAGCAGTCAATCGTCCTCTGCAGGACAGCGGTACTACGAGCAGTACTTC.